Listed below are T cell receptor beta chains from one sample, sequenced in a study of T cells after yellow fever vaccination. TCRdb redid the calling of the 5' RACE reads with MiXCR, one entry per CDR3 protein. The sample has fewer than 35,000 distinct CDR3 sequences, more than 9% seen once. The material was PBMCs, either bulk or a sorted T-cell subset (CD4+, CD8+, memory, or dextramer-sorted; not recorded which), obtained around 15 days after the first yellow fever vaccination. The receptors come from a man between 18 and 35 years old who received the YFV17D yellow fever vaccine. Both conserved end residues are part of each CDR3. The D gene is left open where the match is weak. The size field is filled for only some rows; it gives once, few, many or a size class.

d_call j_call clone_size v_call cdr3_nt cdr3_aa
. TRBJ2-7 many TRBV7-2 TGTGCCAGCAGCTACTGGGCCTTATCCTACGAGCAGTACTTC CASSYWALSYEQYF
TRBD2 TRBJ2-2 once TRBV12-3/TRBV12-4 TGTGCCAGCTGTTTAAGATTGTTGCGGGGGGCCCCTGGGACCGGGGAGCTGTTTTTT CASCLRLLRGAPGTGELFF
TRBD2 TRBJ2-1 many TRBV20-1 TGCAGTGCCCCAGGGACTAGCGGGTCCACCTACTACAATGAGCAGTTCTTC CSAPGTSGSTYYNEQFF
. TRBJ1-4 many TRBV6-1 TGTGCCAGCATAACCTCCGGGACATTAGGAAAACTGTTTTTT CASITSGTLGKLFF
TRBD1 TRBJ1-1 many TRBV6-5 TGTGCCAGCAGTTACTCAACCACAGGGGGCGCAAACACTGAAGCTTTCTTT CASSYSTTGGANTEAFF
. TRBJ1-1 . TRBV5-4 TGTGCCAGCAGCCTCCCGCTGGGGGGGAACACTGAAGCTTTCTTT CASSLPLGGNTEAFF
TRBD1 TRBJ1-2 many TRBV5-1 TGCGCCAGCAGCGATCCGGGACAGGGGAGCGCTGGCTACACCTTC CASSDPGQGSAGYTF
. TRBJ1-2 few TRBV27 TGTGCCAGCAGTTTGTCGGGGATTAACTATGGCTACACCTTC CASSLSGINYGYTF
TRBD1 TRBJ2-7 many TRBV10-2 TGCGCCACACGACAGGGGGCAGCCTACGAGCAGTACTTC CATRQGAAYEQYF
TRBD1 TRBJ2-7 many TRBV5-1 TGCGCCAGCAGCCGAGAGCCGGGACAGGGGCTGTACGAGCAGTACTTC CASSREPGQGLYEQYF
TRBD1 TRBJ1-1 many TRBV28 TGTGCCAGCAGGCACCCCGACAGGGTTAACACTGAAGCTTTCTTT CASRHPDRVNTEAFF
. TRBJ2-7 many TRBV6-1 TGTGCCAGCACCATCCCCCCTCTCAACGAGCAGTACTTC CASTIPPLNEQYF
TRBD1 TRBJ1-4 many TRBV2 TGTGCCAGCACGGGGACAGGGGAAAAACTGTTTTTT CASTGTGEKLFF
TRBD2 TRBJ2-7 . TRBV12-3/TRBV12-4 TGTGCCAGCAGTCCTAGCGGGGGGGACGGCGAGCAGTACTTC CASSPSGGDGEQYF
TRBD1 TRBJ2-3 many TRBV24-1 TGTGCCACCAGTACGGCGACAGGGTTCACAGATACGCAGTATTTT CATSTATGFTDTQYF
. TRBJ1-1 . TRBV5-4 TGTGCCAGCAGACTAGGAGTGACGGGGAGGGACACTGAAGCTTTCTTT CASRLGVTGRDTEAFF
TRBD2 TRBJ2-2 many TRBV29-1 TGCAGCGTTGAAGACGGACGGGGGGGGACCGGGGAGCTGTTTTTT CSVEDGRGGTGELFF
. TRBJ2-1 many TRBV7-2 TGTGCCAGCAGCTTAGCTTGGGACACAGCCTACAATGAGCAGTTCTTC CASSLAWDTAYNEQFF
TRBD1 TRBJ2-3 few TRBV5-6 TGTGCCAGCAGCTTGCCGGTTGCCGTGGACAGGGCCGCAGATACGCAGTATTTT CASSLPVAVDRAADTQYF
. TRBJ2-3 many TRBV5-4 TGTGCCAGCAGCCGCGTGGGGGGGGGGCTCGATACGCAGTATTTT CASSRVGGGLDTQYF
. TRBJ1-6 many TRBV30 TGTGCCTGGAGTGCCACAGGGAGAAATTCACCCCTCCACTTT CAWSATGRNSPLHF
. TRBJ1-2 many TRBV20-1 TGCAGTGCTGATCCGGTCAGCTCTAACTATGGCTACACCTTC CSADPVSSNYGYTF
. TRBJ1-4 many TRBV5-4 TGTGCCAGCAGCTTGGACAACCTCGGCGGGGAAAAACTGTTTTTT CASSLDNLGGEKLFF
. TRBJ2-5 many TRBV10-1 TGCGCCAGCAGTGATCAGGTCGGAGAGACCCAGTACTTC CASSDQVGETQYF
. TRBJ2-2 many TRBV27 TGTGCCAGCAGTACCAATGGGCCGAACACCGGGGAGCTGTTTTTT CASSTNGPNTGELFF
. TRBJ2-2 many TRBV5-1 TGCGCCACCTCCGGGGAGGCGAACACCGGGGAGCTGTTTTTT CATSGEANTGELFF
. TRBJ1-2 many TRBV20-1 TGCAGTGCTATAGGGTCGGGGGGGAATGGCTACACCTTC CSAIGSGGNGYTF
TRBD2 TRBJ2-3 medium-sized TRBV6-2/TRBV6-3 TGTGCCAGCAGTCGACCCCCGGGCGGGGGGGCAGATACGCAGTATTTT CASSRPPGGGADTQYF
. TRBJ2-7 many TRBV19 TGTGCCAGTAGTCCTGCCAGCAACTACGAGCAGTACTTC CASSPASNYEQYF
. TRBJ2-3 many TRBV5-1 TGCGCCAGCAGCTTGGAGGGACAACACGCAGATACGCAGTATTTT CASSLEGQHADTQYF
. TRBJ1-2 few TRBV6-1 TGTGCCAGCGCGGATCCACCGGGGGGTAACTATGGCTACACCTTC CASADPPGGNYGYTF
TRBD2 TRBJ2-5 many TRBV3-1 TGTGCCAGCAGCCCCAGCCTAGCGGGGCTCCAAGAGACCCAGTACTTC CASSPSLAGLQETQYF
. TRBJ1-1 many TRBV4-2 TGTGCCAGCAGCCTGGGGACGGGAAACACTGAAGCTTTCTTT CASSLGTGNTEAFF
. TRBJ1-5 many TRBV19 TGTGCCAGTAGTACTCAGGGTAGCAATCAGCCCCAGCATTTT CASSTQGSNQPQHF
. TRBJ2-1 many TRBV4-1 TGCGCCAGCAGCCAGAGGGGGGCCAGCTCCTACAATGAGCAGTTCTTC CASSQRGASSYNEQFF
TRBD2 TRBJ2-5 many TRBV29-1 TGCAGCGGGGGGGGGTCACAAGAGACCCAGTACTTC CSGGGSQETQYF
. TRBJ1-1 medium-sized TRBV7-2 TGTGCCAGCAGCTTCGGGTCCCTGAACACTGAAGCTTTCTTT CASSFGSLNTEAFF
TRBD2 TRBJ2-7 many TRBV12-3/TRBV12-4 TGTGCCAGCAGTACTAGCGGAGCCGACTACGAGCAGTACTTC CASSTSGADYEQYF
TRBD1 TRBJ1-4 many TRBV6-5 TGTGCCAGCAGCCGCAGGGGGCTGGTTGAAAAACTGTTTTTT CASSRRGLVEKLFF